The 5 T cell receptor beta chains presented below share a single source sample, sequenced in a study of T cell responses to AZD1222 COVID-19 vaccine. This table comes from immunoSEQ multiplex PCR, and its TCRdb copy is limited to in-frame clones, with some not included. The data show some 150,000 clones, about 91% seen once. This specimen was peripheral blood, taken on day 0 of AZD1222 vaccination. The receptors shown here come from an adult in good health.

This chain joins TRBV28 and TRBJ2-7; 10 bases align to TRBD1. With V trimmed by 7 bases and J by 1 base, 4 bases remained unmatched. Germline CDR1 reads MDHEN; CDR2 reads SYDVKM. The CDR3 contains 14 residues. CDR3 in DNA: TGTGCCAGCAAGACAGGGGGCTCTTCCTACGAGCAGTACTTC. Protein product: CASKTGGSSYEQYF.

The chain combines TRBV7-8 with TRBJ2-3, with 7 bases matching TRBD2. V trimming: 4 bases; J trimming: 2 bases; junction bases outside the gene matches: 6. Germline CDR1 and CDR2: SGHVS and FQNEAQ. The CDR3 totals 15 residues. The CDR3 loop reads CASSYRGVITDTQYF. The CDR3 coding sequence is TGTGCCAGCAGCTACCGGGGGGTGATCACAGATACGCAGTATTTT.

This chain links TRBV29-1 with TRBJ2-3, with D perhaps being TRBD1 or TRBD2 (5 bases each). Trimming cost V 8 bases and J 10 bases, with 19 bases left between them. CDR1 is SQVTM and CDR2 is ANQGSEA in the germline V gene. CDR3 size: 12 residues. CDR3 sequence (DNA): TGCAGCCGCTCCGACGTGGGGGATGCGCAGTATTTT. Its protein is CSRSDVGDAQYF.

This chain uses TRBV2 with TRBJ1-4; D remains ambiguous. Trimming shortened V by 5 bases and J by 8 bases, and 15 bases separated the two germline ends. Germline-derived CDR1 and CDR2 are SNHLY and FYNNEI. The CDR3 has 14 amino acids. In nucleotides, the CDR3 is TGTGCCAGCAGTCTCGATGCCGCGACCGAAAAACTGTTTTTT. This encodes CASSLDAATEKLFF.

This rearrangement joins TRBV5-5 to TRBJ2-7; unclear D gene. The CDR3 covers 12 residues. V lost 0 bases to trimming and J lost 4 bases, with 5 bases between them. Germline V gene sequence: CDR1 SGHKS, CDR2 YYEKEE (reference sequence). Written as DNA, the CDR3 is TGTGCCAGCAGCTTGGCTCTGTACGAGCAGTACTTC. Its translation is CASSLALYEQYF.